The 18 T cell receptor beta chains listed next were all sequenced from one sample in a study of vaccination effects on CD4 cells after COVID-19. Pools of viral peptides were used by the ViraFEST assay to expand antigen-specific CD4+ T cells ahead of sequencing. An approximately 10-day culture period preceded the isolation of CD4+ T cells. Previously uninfected by SARS-CoV-2, the vaccine recipients also showed negative nucleocapsid antibodies. Their target antigens are unknown. Sequencing was performed with immunoSEQ multiplex PCR; in TCRdb, only in-frame clones are kept and a portion is missing. The sample includes 70,000 or so clones, about 78% seen only once; the top ten take about 10%. Here the sequenced sample was CD4+ T cells from PBMCs cultured with SARS-CoV-2 spike peptides, taken before COVID-19 vaccination. Source of these receptors: a human donor who received a COVID-19 vaccine.

The V and J genes are TRBV7-3 and TRBJ2-1, with no clear D. Trimming took off 1 base at V and 5 bases at J, with 6 bases between the two ends. CDR3 length: 13 residues. CDR1 is SGHTA, CDR2 FQGTGA, per germline. The CDR3 here is CASSLSLNNEQFF. The CDR3 DNA is TGTGCCAGCAGCTTAAGCCTGAACAATGAGCAGTTCTTC.

This clone was counted only a few times. The chain has TRBV7-6 and TRBJ2-1; D not resolved. CDR1 is SGHVS, CDR2 FNYEAQ, per germline. With 1 base removed from V and 1 base from J, the gap between germline ends came to 8 bases. CDR3 length equals 15 residues. CDR3 in DNA: TGTGCCAGCAGCTTAGAGCTGATTTCCTACAATGAGCAGTTCTTC. Amino acids: CASSLELISYNEQFF.

This clone has only one observation. The chain joins TRBV30 to TRBJ2-7; the D gene could be TRBD1 or TRBD2 (5 bases each). Trimming pared 6 bases from V and 2 bases from J, leaving 32 bases between. CDR1 is GTSNPN and CDR2 is SVGIG in the germline V gene (reference sequence). This CDR3 comprises 19 residues. Here the CDR3 reads CACSLTTKIRPRGPYEQYV. In DNA, the CDR3 is TGTGCCTGTTCCCTCACGACCAAGATACGGCCGAGGGGTCCCTACGAGCAGTACGTC.

This clone is a singleton in its sample. This sequence joins TRBV7-9 and TRBJ1-5, with D possibly being TRBD1 (5 bases). CDR3 length: 18 residues. The ends were cut back, 2 bases at V and 6 bases at J, with 23 bases in the middle. Germline CDR1 and CDR2: SEHNR and FQNEAQ (reference sequence). CDR3 coding DNA: TGTGCCAGCAGCTTAAGTGGCGATTTTGGTCGGGGGGGTCAGCCCCAGCATTTT. This encodes CASSLSGDFGRGGQPQHF.

Points on this clone: This specimen includes other DNA sequences encoding the same CDR3. This chain joins TRBV11-2 and TRBJ1-1, with 8 bases that match TRBD1. Germline V gives CDR1 SGHAT, CDR2 FQNNGV. V gave up 9 bases and J gave up 14 bases; unmatched junction bases: 17. The CDR3 covers 13 residues. The CDR3 is CASSPQTGGSLFF. Written as DNA, the CDR3 is TGTGCCAGTAGCCCTCAAACAGGGGGAAGTCTCTTCTTT.

This sequence joins TRBV5-3 and TRBJ2-1; D possibly corresponds to TRBD2 (5 bases). TRBV5-3 has ORF status, its function being uncertain. The CDR3 spans 16 residues. V gave up 4 bases and J gave up 6 bases, with 20 bases separating them. CDR3 nucleotides: TGTGCCAGAAGCCAGAGGGTGCTTTCCCCTTTCAATGAGCAGTTCTTC. Protein product: CARSQRVLSPFNEQFF.

In the case of this clone: The identical CDR3 is also encoded by other nucleotide sequences in the sample. The chain joins TRBV28 to TRBJ1-5; tentative D call: TRBD1 (6 bases). This CDR3 is built from 14 residues. CDR1 and CDR2 (germline): MDHEN, SYDVKM. Deletions cut 1 base from V and 7 bases from J, with 11 bases between. For the CDR3, the DNA is TGTGCCAGCAGTTTATCCACAGGGCGCCAGCCCCAGCATTTT. Translation gives CASSLSTGRQPQHF. Looking up the rest from reference TRBV28 and TRBJ1-5 gives the full variable domain: DVKVTQSSRYLVKRTGEKVFLECVQDMDHENMFWYRQDPGLGLRLIYFSYDVKMKEKGDIPEGYSVSREKKERFSLILESASTNQTSMYLCASSLSTGRQPQHFGDGTRLSIL.

V and J are TRBV19 and TRBJ1-2; TRBD1 might be the D (5 bases). Germline CDR1 and CDR2: LNHDA and SQIVND (reference sequence). Trimming shortened V by 2 bases and J by 7 bases, and 14 bases separated the two germline ends. The CDR3 has 14 residues. CDR3 nucleotides: TGTGCCAGTAGTATAAGTGAGGGGCCGGGTGGCTACACCTTC. Its translation: CASSISEGPGGYTF.

The chain is built from TRBV19 and TRBJ1-4; D not certain. Germline assignment: CDR1 LNHDA and CDR2 SQIVND (reference sequence). This CDR3 region has 15 residues. V was pared by 3 bases and J by 1 base, with 9 bases between. Here the CDR3 reads CASSMDRVTNEKLFF. The CDR3 region has the DNA TGTGCCAGTAGTATGGATCGGGTAACTAATGAAAAACTGTTTTTT.

CDR3 protein: CASSLVGEGNYGYTF. The CDR3 DNA is TGTGCCAGCAGCCTGGTAGGCGAGGGAAACTATGGCTACACCTTC. The J gene is TRBJ1-2, the V gene TRBV5-5; D unclear. The ends were cut back, 4 bases at V and 2 bases at J, with 15 bases in the middle. The germline gives CDR1 SGHKS, CDR2 YYEKEE (reference sequence). The CDR3 loop spans 15 amino acids.

This chain links TRBV7-2 with TRBJ2-1; 8 bases are a match to TRBD2. Trimming at V came to 6 bases and at J to 12 bases, leaving 10 bases not matched to a gene. Germline assignment: CDR1 SGHTA and CDR2 FQGNSA. CDR3 length: 13 residues. CDR3 amino acids: CASRYGGGTRQFF. For the CDR3, the DNA is TGTGCCAGCAGGTACGGCGGGGGGACCCGGCAGTTCTTC.

The J gene is TRBJ2-1, the V gene TRBV3-1 (or the pseudogene TRBV3-2), with D unresolved. Germline CDR1 and CDR2: LGHDT and YNNKEL (reference sequence). The ends were cut back, 4 bases at V and 4 bases at J, with 5 bases in the middle. The CDR3 is 12 amino acids. Here the CDR3 DNA reads TGTGCCAGCAGCCCTCAATACAATGAGCAGTTCTTC. Translating gives CASSPQYNEQFF.

The chain has TRBV19 and TRBJ1-2, with TRBD1 as a possible D gene (6 bases). This CDR3 comprises 14 residues. Trimming removed 4 bases from V and 6 bases from J, with 15 bases in between. The germline V gene encodes CDR1 LNHDA and CDR2 SQIVND (reference sequence). CDR3 protein: CASSTGRGINGYTF. CDR3 DNA sequence: TGTGCCAGTAGTACCGGCAGGGGAATAAATGGCTACACCTTC.

The CDR3 reads CASGLPGVAALHF. In DNA form, the CDR3 reads TGTGCCAGCGGGTTGCCGGGGGTGGCGGCCCTCCACTTT. The chain is built from TRBV27 and TRBJ1-6, with D possibly matching TRBD1 (5 bases). V dropped 8 bases and J dropped 14 bases, with 19 bases sitting between them. This CDR3 is built from 13 residues. In germline, CDR1 is MNHEY, CDR2 SMNVEV (reference sequence).

The chain employs TRBV4-1 and TRBJ2-4; possibly TRBD1 for D (6 bases). The germline V and J ends were trimmed by 3 bases and 0 bases, with 12 bases remaining between them. CDR1 and CDR2 from the germline V gene are MGHRA and YSYEKL. The CDR3 sequence is 16 residues long. CDR3 sequence: CASSHGQTLAKNIQYF. The CDR3 DNA reads as TGCGCCAGCAGCCACGGACAGACTTTAGCCAAAAACATTCAGTACTTC.

The rearrangement links TRBV6-5 to TRBJ2-5; tentatively, D is TRBD1 (7 bases). The CDR3 has 16 residues. V was clipped by 0 bases and J by 4 bases, with 15 bases between them. Germline CDR1 and CDR2: MNHEY and SVGAGI. The CDR3 DNA reads TGTGCCAGCAGTTACTCGCGGGCCCAGGGGGGAGAGACCCAGTACTTC. It yields the protein CASSYSRAQGGETQYF.

The V call is TRBV2, the J call TRBJ1-2; a possible D gene is TRBD1 (5 bases). The ends were cut back, 4 bases at V and 11 bases at J, with 17 bases in the middle. The CDR3 extends over 13 amino acids. Looked up from germline, CDR1 is SNHLY and CDR2 is FYNNEI. DNA of the CDR3: TGTGCCAGCAGTGCAGGGAGGGATAAGTTGTACACCTTC. Its translation: CASSAGRDKLYTF.

The chain has TRBV19 and TRBJ2-5; D is tentatively TRBD1 or TRBD2 (5 bases each). Germline CDR1 LNHDA, CDR2 SQIVND (reference sequence). V dropped 5 bases and J dropped 5 bases, with 18 bases sitting between them. The length of the CDR3 is 15 residues. CDR3 bases: TGTGCCAGTAGTGTAAGGACAAACCGAGGGGAGACCCAGTACTTC. Its protein is CASSVRTNRGETQYF.